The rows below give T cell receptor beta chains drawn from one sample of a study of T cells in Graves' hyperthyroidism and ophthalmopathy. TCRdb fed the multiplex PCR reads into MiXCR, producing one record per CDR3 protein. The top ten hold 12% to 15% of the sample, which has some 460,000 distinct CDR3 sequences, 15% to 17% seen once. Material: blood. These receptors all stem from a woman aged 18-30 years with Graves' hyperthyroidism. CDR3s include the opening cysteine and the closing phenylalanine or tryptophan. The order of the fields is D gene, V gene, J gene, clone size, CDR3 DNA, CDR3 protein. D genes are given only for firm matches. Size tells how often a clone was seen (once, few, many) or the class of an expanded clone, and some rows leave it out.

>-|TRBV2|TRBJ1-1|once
TGTGCCAGCAAACAGGGAGGGGGAAACACTGAAGCTTTCTTT
CASKQGGGNTEAFF
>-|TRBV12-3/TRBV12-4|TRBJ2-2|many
TGTGCCAGCAGTCGAGATCCGAACACCGGGGAGCTGTTTTTT
CASSRDPNTGELFF
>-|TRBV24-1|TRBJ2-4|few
TGTGCCACCAGTGATTCGGAAGTTGGGACCAAAAACATTCAGTACTTC
CATSDSEVGTKNIQYF
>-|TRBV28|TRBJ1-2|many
TGTGCCAGCAAGGCCTTGGGGAACTATGGCTACACCTTC
CASKALGNYGYTF
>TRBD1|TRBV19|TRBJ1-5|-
TGTGCCAGTAGTAATGACAGGGTGTATCAGCCCCAGCATTTT
CASSNDRVYQPQHF
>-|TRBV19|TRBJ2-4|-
TGTGCCAGTAGTCCGACAGCCTTTCCGGGAAACATTCAGTACTTC
CASSPTAFPGNIQYF
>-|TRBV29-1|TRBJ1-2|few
TGCAGCGTTGGAGAGGGGTCTAACTATGGCTACACCTTC
CSVGEGSNYGYTF
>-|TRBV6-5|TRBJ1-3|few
TGTGCCAGCAGTTACTCGAGAAGAGGGGGAGACTCTGGAAACACCATATATTTT
CASSYSRRGGDSGNTIYF
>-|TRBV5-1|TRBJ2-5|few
TGCGCCAGCAGCTACGACGGTCGAGAGACCCAGTACTTC
CASSYDGRETQYF
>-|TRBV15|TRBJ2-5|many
TGTGCCACCAGCGCCACGGCGAGTGGCCTTGAGACCCAGTACTTC
CATSATASGLETQYF
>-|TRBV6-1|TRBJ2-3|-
TGTACCAGCAGAAGGACGGGCACAGATACGCAGTATTTT
CTSRRTGTDTQYF
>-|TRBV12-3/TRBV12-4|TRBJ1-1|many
TGTGCCAGCAGTCGACAGACGCACACTGAAGCTTTCTTT
CASSRQTHTEAFF
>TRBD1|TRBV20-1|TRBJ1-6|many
TGCAGTGCAAGGACAGGGGGTTATAATTCACCCCTCCACTTT
CSARTGGYNSPLHF
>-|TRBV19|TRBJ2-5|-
TGTTCCAGTAGTTACCCCGGAGAGACCCAGTACTTC
CSSSYPGETQYF
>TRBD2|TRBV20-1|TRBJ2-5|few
TGCAGTGCTAGGAAGGGGACTAGGCGGCAAGAGACCCAGTACTTC
CSARKGTRRQETQYF
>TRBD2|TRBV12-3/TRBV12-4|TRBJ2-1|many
TGTGCCAGCAGTCGCCGACTAGCGGGGGAGACGAAGCAGTTCTTC
CASSRRLAGETKQFF
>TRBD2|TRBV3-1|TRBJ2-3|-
TGTGCCAGCAGCTCGCGACTAGCGGGAGATACGCAGTATTTT
CASSSRLAGDTQYF